One TCR beta chain is described in this entry. Relative to the germline gene, one junction end is altered; a read error may explain this. Patients aged 18 to 65 had newly diagnosed hyperthyroidism lasting under 2 months. There are 13 residues in the CDR3. The germline gives CDR1 MNHEY, CDR2 SVGEGT. TCR beta CDR3 regions were amplified from RNA. The HTBI primer set drove a first-round RT-PCR of the TCR CDR3. TCRdb passed the multiplex PCR reads through MiXCR, listing each CDR3 protein once. This table holds fewer than 600,000 distinct CDR3 sequences, approximately 14% found once. These data belong to a study of T cells in Graves' hyperthyroidism and ophthalmopathy. Across the study: Peripheral blood was obtained at initial diagnosis, preceding any treatment.

The clonotype originates from a woman between 35 and 50 years old with Graves' hyperthyroidism. The sequenced sample consisted of blood. This chain links TRBV6-2 or TRBV6-3 with TRBJ1-1, with D uncertain. CDR3 in DNA: TGTGCCAGCAGTTCCCTAGGGTACACCGAAGCTTTCTTT. This encodes CASSSLGYTEAFF.